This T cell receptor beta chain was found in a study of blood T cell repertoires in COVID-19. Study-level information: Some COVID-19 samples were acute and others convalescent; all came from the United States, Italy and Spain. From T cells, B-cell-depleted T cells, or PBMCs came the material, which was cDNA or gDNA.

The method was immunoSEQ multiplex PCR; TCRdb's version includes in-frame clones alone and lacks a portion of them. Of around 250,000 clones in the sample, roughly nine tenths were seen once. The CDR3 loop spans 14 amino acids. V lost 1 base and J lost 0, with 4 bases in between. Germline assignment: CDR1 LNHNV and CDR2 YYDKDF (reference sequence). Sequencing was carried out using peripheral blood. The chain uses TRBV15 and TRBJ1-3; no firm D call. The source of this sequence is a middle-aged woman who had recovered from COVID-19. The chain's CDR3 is CATSRVSSGNTIYF. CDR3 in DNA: TGTGCCACCAGCAGAGTGAGCTCTGGAAACACCATATATTTT.